This T cell receptor beta chain was observed in a study of T-cell reconstitution after alpha-beta-depleted transplantation in children. This clonotype was picked up a small number of times. As it was prepared, the TCRbeta library received unique molecular identifiers. MiXCR, applied by TCRdb to the PCR reads, yields one record per CDR3 protein. This sample has a few hundred thousand distinct CDR3 sequences, with more than 20% found just once. The CDR3 sequence is 15 residues long. With 3 bases removed from V and 0 bases from J, the gap between germline ends came to 12 bases. Germline V CDR1 and CDR2: MDHEN, SYDVKM.

This clonotype was obtained from a boy in the first two years of life with Wiskott-Aldrich syndrome, due to receive a stem cell transplant. The source was PBMCs, collected before TCRalphabeta/CD19-depleted stem cell transplant. This rearrangement joins TRBV28 to TRBJ2-7, with a weak D call TRBD1 (5 bases). This chain's CDR3 is CASSFRALSSYEQYF. CDR3 DNA: TGTGCCAGCAGTTTCAGGGCCTTATCCTCCTACGAGCAGTACTTC. The full variable domain, completed using reference TRBV28 and TRBJ2-7, is DVKVTQSSRYLVKRTGEKVFLECVQDMDHENMFWYRQDPGLGLRLIYFSYDVKMKEKGDIPEGYSVSREKKERFSLILESASTNQTSMYLCASSFRALSSYEQYFGPGTRLTVT.